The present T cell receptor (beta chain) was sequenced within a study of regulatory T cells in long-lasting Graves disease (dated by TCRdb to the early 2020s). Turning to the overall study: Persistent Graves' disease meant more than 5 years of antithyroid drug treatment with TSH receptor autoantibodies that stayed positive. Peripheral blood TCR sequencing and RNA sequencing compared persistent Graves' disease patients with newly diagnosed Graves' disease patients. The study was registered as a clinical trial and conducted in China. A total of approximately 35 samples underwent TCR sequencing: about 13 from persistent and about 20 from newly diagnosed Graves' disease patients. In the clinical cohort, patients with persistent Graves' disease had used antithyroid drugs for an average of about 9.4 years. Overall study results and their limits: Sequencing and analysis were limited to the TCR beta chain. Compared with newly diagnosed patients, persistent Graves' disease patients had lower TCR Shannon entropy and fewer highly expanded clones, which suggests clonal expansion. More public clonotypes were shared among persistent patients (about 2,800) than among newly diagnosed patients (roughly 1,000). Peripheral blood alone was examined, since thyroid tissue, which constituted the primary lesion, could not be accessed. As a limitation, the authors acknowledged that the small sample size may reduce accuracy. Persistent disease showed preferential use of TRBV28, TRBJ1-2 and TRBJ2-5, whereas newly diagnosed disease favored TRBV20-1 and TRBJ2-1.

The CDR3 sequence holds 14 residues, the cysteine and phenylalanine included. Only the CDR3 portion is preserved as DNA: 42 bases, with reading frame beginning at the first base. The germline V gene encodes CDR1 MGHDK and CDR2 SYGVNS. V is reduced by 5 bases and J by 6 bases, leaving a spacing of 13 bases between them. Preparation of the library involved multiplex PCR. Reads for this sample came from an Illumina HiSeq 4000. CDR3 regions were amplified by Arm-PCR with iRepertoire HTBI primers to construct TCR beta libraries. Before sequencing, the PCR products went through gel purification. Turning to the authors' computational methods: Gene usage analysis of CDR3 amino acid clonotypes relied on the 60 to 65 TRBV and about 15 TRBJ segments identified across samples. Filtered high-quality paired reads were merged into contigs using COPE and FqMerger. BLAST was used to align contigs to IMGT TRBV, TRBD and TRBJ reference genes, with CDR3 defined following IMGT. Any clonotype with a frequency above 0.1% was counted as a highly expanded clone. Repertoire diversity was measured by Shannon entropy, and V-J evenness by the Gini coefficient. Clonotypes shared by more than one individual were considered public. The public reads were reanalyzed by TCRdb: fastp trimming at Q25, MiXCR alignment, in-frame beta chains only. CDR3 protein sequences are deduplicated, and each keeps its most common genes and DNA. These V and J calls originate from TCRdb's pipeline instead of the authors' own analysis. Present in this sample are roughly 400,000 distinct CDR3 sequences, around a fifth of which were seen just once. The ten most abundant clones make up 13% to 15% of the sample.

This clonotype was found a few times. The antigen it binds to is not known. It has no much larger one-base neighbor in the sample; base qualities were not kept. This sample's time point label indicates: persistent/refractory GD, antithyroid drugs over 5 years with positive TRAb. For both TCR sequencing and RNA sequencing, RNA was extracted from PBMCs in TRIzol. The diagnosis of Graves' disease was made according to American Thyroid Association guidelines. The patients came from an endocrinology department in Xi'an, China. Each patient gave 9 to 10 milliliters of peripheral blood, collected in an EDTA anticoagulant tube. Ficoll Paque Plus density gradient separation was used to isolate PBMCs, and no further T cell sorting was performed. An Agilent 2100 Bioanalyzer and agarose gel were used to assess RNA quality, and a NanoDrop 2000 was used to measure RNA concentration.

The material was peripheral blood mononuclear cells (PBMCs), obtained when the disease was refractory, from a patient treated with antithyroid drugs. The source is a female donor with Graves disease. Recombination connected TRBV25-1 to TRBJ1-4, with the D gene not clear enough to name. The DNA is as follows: TGTGCCAGCAGTTCAGGTTGGAGATATGAAAAACTGTTTTTT. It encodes CASSSGWRYEKLFF.